This T cell receptor beta chain was observed in a study of blood T cell repertoires in COVID-19 (dated by TCRdb to the early 2020s). As for the study more broadly: Samples from collaborators originated in the United States, Italy and Spain and spanned both the acute and convalescent phases of COVID-19. Deeply sampled blood TCRbeta repertoires from subjects exposed to, actively infected with, or recovered from COVID-19 were included in the dataset. The material from the prospective study consisted of cDNA or gDNA derived from T cells, B-cell-depleted T cells, or PBMCs. Samples came from the ongoing ImmuneRACE study (first 160 participants) plus 1,254 subjects from 6 global collaborators. Where available, HLA class I and class II types were obtained from metadata supplied by the sample provider rather than from assay-based typing. A freely available public database, intended as a resource for researchers studying the immune response to SARS-CoV-2, is where the repertoires were released. A de-identified subject ID, COVID-19 status, age in years and sex were almost always included in the sample metadata.

The CDR3 spans 16 residues, from the cysteine through the phenylalanine. The DNA shown is the 48-base CDR3, in frame from base 1. From a lookup of the germline V gene (reference sequence), CDR1 and CDR2 are SGHNT and YYREEE. V was cut back by 0 bases and J by 2 bases, leaving a gap of 15 bases between them. A word on this clone: What antigen it recognizes has not been identified. Qualities for individual bases were not recorded, and no much larger clone is one base off.

TCRbeta CDR3 regions were amplified from genomic DNA using the immunoSEQ Assay, a bias-controlled multiplex PCR. The study's own analysis went as follows. The number of nucleated cells in each sample was estimated from the amplification of reference gene primers within the assay. To quantify the absolute abundance of each unique TCRbeta CDR3 rearrangement, sequence reads were collapsed and filtered. Productive Simpson clonality was computed per sample as the square root of Simpson's diversity index over productive rearrangements. TCRdb re-hosts the immuneACCESS table, in-frame sequences only. Its copies lack some clones; in the studies checked, an unresolved V gene accounts for under half of them, and the cause for the rest is not known. That table gives V, J and clone size, and the DNA gave D and trimming. This sample lists approximately 220,000 clones; roughly 80% were detected once. The ten largest clones represent about 3.6% of the sample.

Results the study describes overall, beyond this receptor: The quantity of clinical and demographic metadata differed by source and by participant and was supplied without curation.

Enrolling through a virtual design, the prospective study's participants ranged in age from roughly 18 to 100 years and lived across roughly 23 United States geographic areas. In the prospective study, cohorts were assigned on the basis of participant-reported clinical history obtained from a screening survey and a study questionnaire. A participant counted as exposed if, within 2 weeks of entering the study, that participant had been in contact with someone who had a PCR-confirmed or clinician-diagnosed COVID-19 case. Mobile phlebotomists in the prospective study collected whole blood, serum and a nasopharyngeal or oropharyngeal swab from every participant. Additional blood draws and questionnaires over an approximately 2-month period could optionally be provided by prospective study participants. Blood samples from the prospective study were shipped frozen or at room temperature prior to DNA extraction.

The chain is encoded by TRBV5-4 joined to TRBJ2-7; TRBD2 is perhaps the D gene, given 5 matching bases. This receptor was obtained from a middle-aged woman who had been exposed to COVID-19. What was sequenced was PBMCs or T cells enriched from blood (not recorded which). The DNA reads as follows: TGTGCCAGCAGCTTGGAAGGAGGTCTCCCTACCTACGAGCAGTACTTC. It encodes CASSLEGGLPTYEQYF.